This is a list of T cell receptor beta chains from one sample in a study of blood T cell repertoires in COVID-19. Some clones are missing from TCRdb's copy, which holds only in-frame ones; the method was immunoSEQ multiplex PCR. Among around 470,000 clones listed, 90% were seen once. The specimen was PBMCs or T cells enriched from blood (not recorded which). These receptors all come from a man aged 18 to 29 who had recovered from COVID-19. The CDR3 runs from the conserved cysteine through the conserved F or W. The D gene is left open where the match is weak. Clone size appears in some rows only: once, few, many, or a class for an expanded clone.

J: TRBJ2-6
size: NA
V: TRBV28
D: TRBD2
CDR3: CASRTSGRTGANVLTF
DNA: TGTGCCAGCAGGACTAGCGGGAGAACTGGGGCCAACGTCCTGACTTTC

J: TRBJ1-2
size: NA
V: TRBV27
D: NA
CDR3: CASSLGGNYGYTF
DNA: TGTGCCAGCAGTTTGGGGGGGAACTATGGCTACACCTTC

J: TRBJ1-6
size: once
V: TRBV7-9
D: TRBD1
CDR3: CASSLQGAGSPLHF
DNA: TGTGCCAGCAGTCTACAGGGGGCTGGATCACCCCTCCACTTT

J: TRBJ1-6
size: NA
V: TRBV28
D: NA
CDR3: CASSLWELGGDSPLHF
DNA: TGTGCCAGCAGTTTATGGGAGCTGGGTGGCGATTCACCCCTCCACTTT

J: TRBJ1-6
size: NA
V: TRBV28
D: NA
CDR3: CASRRGGDPALHF
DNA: TGTGCCAGCAGACGCGGGGGGGATCCAGCCCTCCACTTT

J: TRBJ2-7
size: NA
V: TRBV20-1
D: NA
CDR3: CSASLGYEQYF
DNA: TGCAGTGCTTCTCTAGGCTACGAGCAGTACTTC

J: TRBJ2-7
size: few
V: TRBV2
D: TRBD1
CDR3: CATDRAGNEQYF
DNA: TGTGCCACTGACAGGGCGGGCAACGAGCAGTACTTC

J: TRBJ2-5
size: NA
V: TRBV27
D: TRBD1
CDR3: CASSLWTGGRETQYF
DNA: TGTGCCAGCAGTCTTTGGACAGGGGGCCGAGAGACCCAGTACTTC

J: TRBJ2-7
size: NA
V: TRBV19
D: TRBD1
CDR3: CASSTRGQAYEQYF
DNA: TGTGCCAGTAGTACAAGAGGACAGGCCTACGAGCAGTACTTC

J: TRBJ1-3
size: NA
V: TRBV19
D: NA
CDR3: CASSIAGVFGNTIYF
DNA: TGTGCCAGTAGTATAGCCGGGGTTTTCGGAAACACCATATATTTT

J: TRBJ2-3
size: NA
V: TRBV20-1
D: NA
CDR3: CSASPLGGPDTQYF
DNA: TGCAGTGCTAGTCCCCTGGGGGGACCAGATACGCAGTATTTT

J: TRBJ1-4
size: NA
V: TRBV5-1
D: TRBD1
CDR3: CASSGGTVGHNEKLFF
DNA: TGCGCCAGCAGCGGGGGGACAGTAGGACATAATGAAAAACTGTTTTTT

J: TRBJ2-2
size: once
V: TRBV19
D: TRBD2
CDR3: CASSKRLAQNTGELFF
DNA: TGTGCCAGTAGCAAAAGACTAGCGCAGAACACCGGGGAGCTGTTTTTT

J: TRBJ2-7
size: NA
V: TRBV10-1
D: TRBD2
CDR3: CASSESRLAGVYEQYF
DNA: TGCGCCAGCAGTGAGTCGCGACTAGCGGGAGTCTACGAGCAGTACTTC

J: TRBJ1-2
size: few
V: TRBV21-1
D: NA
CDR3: CASSKEQGQNYGYTF
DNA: TGTGCCAGCAGCAAAGAGCAGGGACAGAACTATGGCTACACCTTC

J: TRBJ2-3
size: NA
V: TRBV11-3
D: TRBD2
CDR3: CASSQRGGGLNTQYF
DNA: TGTGCCAGCAGCCAGCGGGGGGGCGGTTTAAATACGCAGTATTTT

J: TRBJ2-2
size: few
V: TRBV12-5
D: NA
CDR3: CASGPRETGELFF
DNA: TGTGCTAGTGGCCCCAGGGAAACCGGGGAGCTGTTTTTT

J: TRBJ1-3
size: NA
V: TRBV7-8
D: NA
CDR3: CASSLRGGTSGNTIYF
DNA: TGTGCCAGCAGCTTACGTGGGGGGACCTCTGGAAACACCATATATTTT

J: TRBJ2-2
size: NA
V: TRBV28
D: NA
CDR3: CASRTGVDTGELFF
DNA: TGTGCCAGCAGAACCGGGGTTGACACCGGGGAGCTGTTTTTT

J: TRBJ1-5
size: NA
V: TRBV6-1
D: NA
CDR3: CASSEIQANQPQHF
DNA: TGTGCCAGCAGTGAAATACAGGCTAATCAGCCCCAGCATTTT

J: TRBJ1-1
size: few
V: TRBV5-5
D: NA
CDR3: CASSFASSTEAFF
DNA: TGTGCCAGCAGCTTCGCGAGTAGCACTGAAGCTTTCTTT

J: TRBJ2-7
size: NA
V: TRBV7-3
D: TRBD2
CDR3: CASSRGAGGLPSYEQYF
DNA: TGTGCCAGCAGCCGTGGAGCGGGGGGTCTCCCATCCTACGAGCAGTACTTC

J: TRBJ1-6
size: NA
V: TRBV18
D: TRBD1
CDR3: CASSPGTGTSPLHF
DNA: TGTGCCAGCTCACCCGGGACAGGGACTTCACCCCTCCACTTT

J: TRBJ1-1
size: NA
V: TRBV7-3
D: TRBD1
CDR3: CASSLVRWLGTGEFTEAFF
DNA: TGTGCCAGCAGCTTAGTGCGTTGGCTCGGGACAGGGGAATTCACTGAAGCTTTCTTT

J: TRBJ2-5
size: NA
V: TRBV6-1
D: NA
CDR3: CASSEGGGRETQYF
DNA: TGTGCCAGCAGTGAAGGCGGGGGCAGAGAGACCCAGTACTTC

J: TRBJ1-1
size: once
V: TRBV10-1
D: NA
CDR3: CASSTGIPNTEAFF
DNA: TGCGCCAGCAGTACAGGGATTCCGAACACTGAAGCTTTCTTT

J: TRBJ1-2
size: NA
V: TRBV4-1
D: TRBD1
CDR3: CASSHAPGQGADGYTF
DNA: TGCGCCAGCAGCCACGCGCCGGGACAGGGGGCGGATGGCTACACCTTC

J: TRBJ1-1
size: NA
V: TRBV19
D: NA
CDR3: CASGMSTEAFF
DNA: TGTGCCAGCGGGATGAGTACTGAAGCTTTCTTT